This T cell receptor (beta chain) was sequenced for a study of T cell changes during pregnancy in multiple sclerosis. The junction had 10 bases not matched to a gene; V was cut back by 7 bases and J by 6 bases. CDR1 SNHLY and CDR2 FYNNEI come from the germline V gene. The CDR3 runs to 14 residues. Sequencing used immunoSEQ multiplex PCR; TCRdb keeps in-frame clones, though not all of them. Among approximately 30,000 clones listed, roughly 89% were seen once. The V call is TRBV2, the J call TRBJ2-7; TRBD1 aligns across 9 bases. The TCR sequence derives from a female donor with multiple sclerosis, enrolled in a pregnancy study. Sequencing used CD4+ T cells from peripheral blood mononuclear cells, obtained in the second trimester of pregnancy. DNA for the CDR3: TGTGCCAGCAAGCGGGACAGGGAGTTGGGCGAGCAGTACTTC. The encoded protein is CASKRDRELGEQYF.